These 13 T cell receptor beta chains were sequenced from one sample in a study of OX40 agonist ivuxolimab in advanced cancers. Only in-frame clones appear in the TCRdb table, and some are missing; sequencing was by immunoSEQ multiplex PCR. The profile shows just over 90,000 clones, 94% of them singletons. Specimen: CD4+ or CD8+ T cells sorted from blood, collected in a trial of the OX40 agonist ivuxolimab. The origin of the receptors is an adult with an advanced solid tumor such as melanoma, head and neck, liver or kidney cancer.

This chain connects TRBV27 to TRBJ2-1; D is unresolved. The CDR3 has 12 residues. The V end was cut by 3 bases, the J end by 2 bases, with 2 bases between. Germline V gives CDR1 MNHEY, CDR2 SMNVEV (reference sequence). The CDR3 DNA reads TGTGCCAGCAGTTTTACCTACAATGAGCAGTTCTTC. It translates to CASSFTYNEQFF.

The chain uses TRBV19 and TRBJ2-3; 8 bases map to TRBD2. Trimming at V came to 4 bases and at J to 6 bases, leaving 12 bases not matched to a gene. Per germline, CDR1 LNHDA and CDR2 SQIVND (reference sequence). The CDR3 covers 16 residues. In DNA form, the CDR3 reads TGTGCCAGTAGTAAAAGATGGCTCACGGGGGGGGATACGCAGTATTTT. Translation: CASSKRWLTGGDTQYF.

CDR3 in DNA: TGTGCCAGCAGGGTCTTGGGACTTAGGGATGAGCAGTTCTTC. It encodes CASRVLGLRDEQFF. J is TRBJ2-1 and V is TRBV2; maybe TRBD2 (6 bases). Deletions cut 6 bases from V and 8 bases from J, with 17 bases between. The germline V gene has CDR1 SNHLY and CDR2 FYNNEI. CDR3 length equals 14 residues.

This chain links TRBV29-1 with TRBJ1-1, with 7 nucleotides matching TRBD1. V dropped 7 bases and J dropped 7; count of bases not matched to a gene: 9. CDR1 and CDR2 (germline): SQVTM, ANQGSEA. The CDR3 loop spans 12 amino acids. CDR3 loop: CSGGGQMNEAFF. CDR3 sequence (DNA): TGCAGCGGGGGGGGACAGATGAATGAAGCTTTCTTT.

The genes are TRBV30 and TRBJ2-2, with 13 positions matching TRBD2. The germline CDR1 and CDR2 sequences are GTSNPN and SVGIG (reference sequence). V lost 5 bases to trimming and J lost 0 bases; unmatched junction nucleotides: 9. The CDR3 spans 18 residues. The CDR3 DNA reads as TGTGCCTGGGACGGACTAGCGGGGGCCATTGCGAACACCGGGGAGCTGTTTTTT. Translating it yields CAWDGLAGAIANTGELFF. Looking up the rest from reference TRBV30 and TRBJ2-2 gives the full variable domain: SQTIHQWPATLVQPVGSPLSLECTVEGTSNPNLYWYRQAAGRGLQLLFYSVGIGQISSEVPQNLSASRPQDRQFILSSKKLLLSDSGFYLCAWDGLAGAIANTGELFFGEGSRLTVL.

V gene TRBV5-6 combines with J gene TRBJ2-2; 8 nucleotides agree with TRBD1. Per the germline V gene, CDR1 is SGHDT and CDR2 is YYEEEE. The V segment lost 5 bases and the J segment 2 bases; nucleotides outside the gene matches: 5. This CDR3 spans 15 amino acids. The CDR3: CASRRDRSNTGELFF. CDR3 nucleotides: TGTGCCAGCAGACGGGACAGGTCCAACACCGGGGAGCTGTTTTTT.

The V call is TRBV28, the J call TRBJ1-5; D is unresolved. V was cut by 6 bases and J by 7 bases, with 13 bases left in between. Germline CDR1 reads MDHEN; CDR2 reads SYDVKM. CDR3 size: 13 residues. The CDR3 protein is CASRSLREQPQHF. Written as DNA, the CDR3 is TGTGCCAGCAGAAGTCTCCGGGAGCAGCCCCAGCATTTT. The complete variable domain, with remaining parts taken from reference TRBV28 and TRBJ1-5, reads DVKVTQSSRYLVKRTGEKVFLECVQDMDHENMFWYRQDPGLGLRLIYFSYDVKMKEKGDIPEGYSVSREKKERFSLILESASTNQTSMYLCASRSLREQPQHFGDGTRLSIL.

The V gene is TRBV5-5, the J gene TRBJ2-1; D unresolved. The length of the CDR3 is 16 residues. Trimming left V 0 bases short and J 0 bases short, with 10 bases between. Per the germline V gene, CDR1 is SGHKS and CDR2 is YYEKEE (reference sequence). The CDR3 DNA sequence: TGTGCCAGCAGCTTGGAATACTTTCGCTCCTACAATGAGCAGTTCTTC. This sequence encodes CASSLEYFRSYNEQFF.

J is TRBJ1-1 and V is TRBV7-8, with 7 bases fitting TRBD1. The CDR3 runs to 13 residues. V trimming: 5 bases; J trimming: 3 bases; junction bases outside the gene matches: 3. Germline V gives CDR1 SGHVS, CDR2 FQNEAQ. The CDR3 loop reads CASSPTGDTEAFF. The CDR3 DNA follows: TGTGCCAGCAGCCCCACAGGGGACACTGAAGCTTTCTTT.

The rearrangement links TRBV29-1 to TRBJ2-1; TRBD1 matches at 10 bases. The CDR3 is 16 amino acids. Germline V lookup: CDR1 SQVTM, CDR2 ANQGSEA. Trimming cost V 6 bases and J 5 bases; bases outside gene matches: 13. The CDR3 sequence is CSVVRPGTGVDNEQFF. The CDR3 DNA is TGCAGCGTAGTAAGACCCGGGACAGGGGTTGACAATGAGCAGTTCTTC.

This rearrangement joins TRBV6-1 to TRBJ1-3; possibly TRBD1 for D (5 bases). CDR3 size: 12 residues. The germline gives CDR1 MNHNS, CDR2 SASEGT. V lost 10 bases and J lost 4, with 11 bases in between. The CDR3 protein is CATQGRGNTIYF. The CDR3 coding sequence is TGTGCCACTCAGGGAAGAGGAAACACCATATATTTT.

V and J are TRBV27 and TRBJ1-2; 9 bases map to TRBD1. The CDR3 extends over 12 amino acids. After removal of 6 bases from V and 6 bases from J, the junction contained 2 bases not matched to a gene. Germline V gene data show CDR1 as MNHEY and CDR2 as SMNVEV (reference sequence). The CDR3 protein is CASRTGGDGYTF. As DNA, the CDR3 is TGTGCCAGCAGAACAGGGGGCGATGGCTACACCTTC.

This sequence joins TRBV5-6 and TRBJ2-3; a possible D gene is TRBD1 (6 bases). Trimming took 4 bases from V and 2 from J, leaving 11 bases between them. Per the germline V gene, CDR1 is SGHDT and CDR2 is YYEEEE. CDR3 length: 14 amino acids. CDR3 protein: CASSGTSITDTQYF. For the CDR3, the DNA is TGTGCCAGCAGCGGGACAAGTATCACAGATACGCAGTATTTT. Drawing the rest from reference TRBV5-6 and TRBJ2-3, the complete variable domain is DAGVTQSPTHLIKTRGQQVTLRCSPKSGHDTVSWYQQALGQGPQFIFQYYEEEERQRGNFPDRFSGHQFPNYSSELNVNALLLGDSALYLCASSGTSITDTQYFGPGTRLTVL.